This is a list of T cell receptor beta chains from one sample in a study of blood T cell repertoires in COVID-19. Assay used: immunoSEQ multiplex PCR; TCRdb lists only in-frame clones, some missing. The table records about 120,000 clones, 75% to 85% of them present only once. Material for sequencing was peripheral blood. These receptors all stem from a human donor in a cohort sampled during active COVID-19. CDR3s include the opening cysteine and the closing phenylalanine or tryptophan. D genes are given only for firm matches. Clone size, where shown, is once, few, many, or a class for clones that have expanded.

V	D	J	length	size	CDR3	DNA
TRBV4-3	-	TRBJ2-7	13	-	CASSQNQGGEQYF	TGCGCCAGCAGCCAGAATCAGGGGGGCGAGCAGTACTTC
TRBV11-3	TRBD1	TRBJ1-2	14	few	CASSLKGQGYGYTF	TGTGCCAGCAGCCTAAAAGGACAGGGCTATGGCTACACCTTC
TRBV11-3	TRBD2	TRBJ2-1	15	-	CASSFLSGGGNEQFF	TGTGCCAGCAGCTTCCTTAGCGGGGGGGGAAATGAGCAGTTCTTC
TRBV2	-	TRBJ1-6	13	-	CASIFGTSSPLHF	TGTGCCAGCATTTTCGGGACAAGTTCACCCCTCCACTTT
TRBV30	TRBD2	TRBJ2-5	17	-	CAWRPLAGGPLRETQYF	TGTGCCTGGAGGCCACTAGCGGGGGGGCCTCTTAGGGAGACCCAGTACTTC
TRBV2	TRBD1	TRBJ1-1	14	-	CASNPQGIDTEAFF	TGTGCCAGCAACCCACAGGGGATCGACACTGAAGCTTTCTTT
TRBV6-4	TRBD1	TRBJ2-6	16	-	CASSPGQVPGANVLTF	TGTGCCAGCAGCCCGGGACAGGTCCCTGGGGCCAACGTCCTGACTTTC
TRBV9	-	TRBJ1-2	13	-	CASSAGHFSGYTF	TGTGCCAGCAGCGCTGGACATTTCAGTGGCTACACCTTC
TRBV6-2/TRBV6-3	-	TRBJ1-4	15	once	CASSPTVATNEKLFF	TGTGCCAGCAGCCCCACAGTGGCAACTAATGAAAAACTGTTTTTT
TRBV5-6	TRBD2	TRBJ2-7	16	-	CASSLEGRGTLYEQYF	TGTGCCAGCAGCTTGGAAGGGCGGGGGACCCTCTACGAGCAGTACTTC
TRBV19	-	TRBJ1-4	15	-	CASSQRAPTNEKLFF	TGTGCCAGTAGTCAGAGGGCCCCAACTAATGAAAAACTGTTTTTT
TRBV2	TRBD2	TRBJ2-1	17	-	CATKILPSGYSYNEQFF	TGTGCCACCAAAATCTTACCTAGCGGGTACTCCTACAATGAGCAGTTCTTC
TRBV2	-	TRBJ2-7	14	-	CASSVSRGTGEQYF	TGTGCCAGCAGTGTTTCCAGGGGAACGGGTGAGCAGTACTTC
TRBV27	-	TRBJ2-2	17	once	CASSPLQGAGDNGELFF	TGTGCCAGCAGTCCACTCCAGGGGGCGGGGGATAACGGGGAGCTGTTTTTT
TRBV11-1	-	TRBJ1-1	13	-	CASSQGINTEAFF	TGTGCCAGCAGCCAGGGAATAAACACTGAAGCTTTCTTT
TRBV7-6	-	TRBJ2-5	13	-	CASSYPAARFQYF	TGTGCCAGCAGCTATCCCGCGGCGCGGTTCCAGTACTTC
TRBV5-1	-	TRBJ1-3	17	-	CASSWGPRGGSGNTIYF	TGCGCCAGCAGCTGGGGGCCTCGGGGTGGCTCTGGAAACACCATATATTTT
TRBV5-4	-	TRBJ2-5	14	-	CASSLASSRETQYF	TGTGCCAGCAGCTTGGCCTCTAGCAGAGAGACCCAGTACTTC
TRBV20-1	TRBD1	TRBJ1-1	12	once	CSASEGASYAFF	TGCAGTGCTAGTGAGGGGGCGAGCTATGCTTTCTTT
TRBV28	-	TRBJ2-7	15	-	CASSLGGAGSYEQYF	TGTGCCAGCAGTTTGGGGGGTGCGGGGTCCTACGAGCAGTACTTC
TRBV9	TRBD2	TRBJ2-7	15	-	CASSATSGGVTEQYF	TGTGCCAGCAGCGCTACTAGCGGGGGGGTGACCGAGCAGTACTTC
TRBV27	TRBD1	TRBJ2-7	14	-	CASSLRDSNFEQYF	TGTGCCAGCAGTCTCCGGGACAGTAACTTCGAGCAGTACTTC
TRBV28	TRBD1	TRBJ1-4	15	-	CASSLTGAGNEKLFF	TGTGCCAGCAGTTTAACAGGGGCTGGTAATGAAAAACTGTTTTTT
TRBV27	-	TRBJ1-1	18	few	CASRNHKTYRANGAEAFF	TGTGCCAGCAGAAACCATAAAACATACAGGGCCAATGGGGCTGAAGCTTTCTTT
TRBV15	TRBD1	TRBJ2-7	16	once	CATSRERTGGSYEQYF	TGTGCCACCAGCAGAGAAAGGACAGGGGGCTCATACGAGCAGTACTTC
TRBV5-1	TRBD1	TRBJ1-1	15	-	CASSRRQGGNTEAFF	TGCGCCAGCAGCCGGCGACAGGGGGGGAACACTGAAGCTTTCTTT
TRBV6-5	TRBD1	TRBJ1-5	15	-	CASTGTGISNQPQHF	TGTGCCAGCACCGGGACAGGGATTAGCAATCAGCCCCAGCATTTT
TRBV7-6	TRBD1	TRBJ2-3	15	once	CASSLGGGSQDTQYF	TGTGCCAGCAGCTTAGGAGGGGGCTCTCAAGATACGCAGTATTTT
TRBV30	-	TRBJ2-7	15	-	CAWSGGPWGVYEQYF	TGTGCCTGGAGTGGGGGTCCGTGGGGAGTCTACGAGCAGTACTTC
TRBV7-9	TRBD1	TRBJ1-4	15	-	CASSPPGQGGEKLFF	TGTGCCAGCAGCCCACCGGGACAGGGGGGGGAAAAACTGTTTTTT
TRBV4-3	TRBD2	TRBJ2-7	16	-	CASSQELAGGPYEQYF	TGCGCCAGCAGCCAAGAATTGGCGGGGGGACCCTACGAGCAGTACTTC